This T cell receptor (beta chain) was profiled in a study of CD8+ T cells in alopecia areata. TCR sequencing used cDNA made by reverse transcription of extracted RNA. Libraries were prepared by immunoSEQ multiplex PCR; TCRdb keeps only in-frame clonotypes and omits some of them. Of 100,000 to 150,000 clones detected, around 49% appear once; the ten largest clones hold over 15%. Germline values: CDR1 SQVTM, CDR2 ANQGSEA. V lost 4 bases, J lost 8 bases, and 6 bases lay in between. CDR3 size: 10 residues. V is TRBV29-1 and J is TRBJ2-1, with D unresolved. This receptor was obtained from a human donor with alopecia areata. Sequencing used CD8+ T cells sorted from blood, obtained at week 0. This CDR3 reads CSVVVHEQFF. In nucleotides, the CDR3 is TGCAGCGTTGTAGTCCATGAGCAGTTCTTC.